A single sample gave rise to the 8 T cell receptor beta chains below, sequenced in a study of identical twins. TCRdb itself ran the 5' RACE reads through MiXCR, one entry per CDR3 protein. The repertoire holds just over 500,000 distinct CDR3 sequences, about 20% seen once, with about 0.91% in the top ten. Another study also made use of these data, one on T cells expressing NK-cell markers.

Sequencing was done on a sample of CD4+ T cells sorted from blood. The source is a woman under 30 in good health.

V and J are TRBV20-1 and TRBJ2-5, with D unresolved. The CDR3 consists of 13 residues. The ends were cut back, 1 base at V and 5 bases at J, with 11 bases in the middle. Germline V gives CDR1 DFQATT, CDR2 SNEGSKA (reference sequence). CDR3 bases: TGCAGTGCTAGAGGGCAGGTGGGGGAGACCCAGTACTTC. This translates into CSARGQVGETQYF.

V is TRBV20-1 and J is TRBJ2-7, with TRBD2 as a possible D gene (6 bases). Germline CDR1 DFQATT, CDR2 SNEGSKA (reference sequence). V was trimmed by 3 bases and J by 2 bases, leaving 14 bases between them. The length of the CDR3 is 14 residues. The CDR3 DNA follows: TGCAGTGCTAGTAAGCGGGTGGCTACCTACGAGCAGTACTTC. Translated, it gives CSASKRVATYEQYF.

CDR3 DNA: TGTGCCAGCAGCATCGACAGAGCCTACGAGCAGTACTTC. It is translated as CASSIDRAYEQYF. V is TRBV7-2 and J is TRBJ2-7; the D gene is possibly TRBD1 (5 bases). Between the trimmed V and J ends, which lost 5 bases and 2 bases, there was a span of 10 bases. The CDR3 runs to 13 residues. The V gene's germline CDR1 is SGHTA and CDR2 FQGNSA.

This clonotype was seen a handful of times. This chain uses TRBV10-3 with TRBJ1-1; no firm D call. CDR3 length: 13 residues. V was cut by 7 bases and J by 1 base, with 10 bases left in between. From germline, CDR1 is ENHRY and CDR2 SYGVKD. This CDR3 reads CAITTGKNTEAFF. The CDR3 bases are TGTGCCATCACGACTGGAAAGAACACTGAAGCTTTCTTT.

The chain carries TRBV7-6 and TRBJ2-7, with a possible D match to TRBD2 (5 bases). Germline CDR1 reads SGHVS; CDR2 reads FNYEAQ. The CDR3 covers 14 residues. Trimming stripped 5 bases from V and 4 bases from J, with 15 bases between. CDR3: CASSPAGLVYEQYF. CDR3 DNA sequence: TGTGCCAGCAGCCCGGCGGGCCTCGTTTACGAGCAGTACTTC.

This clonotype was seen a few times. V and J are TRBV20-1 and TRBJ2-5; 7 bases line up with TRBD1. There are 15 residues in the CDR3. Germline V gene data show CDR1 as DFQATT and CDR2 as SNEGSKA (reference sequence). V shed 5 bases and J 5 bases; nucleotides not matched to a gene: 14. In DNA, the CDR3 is TGCAGTGCTCCCCGGGGACAGATCCCCGGGGAGACCCAGTACTTC. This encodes CSAPRGQIPGETQYF.

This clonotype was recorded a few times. As DNA, the CDR3 is TGCAGTGCCGAGACAGGGAACTACGAGCAGTACTTC. Protein product: CSAETGNYEQYF. This chain joins TRBV20-1 and TRBJ2-7; 7 nucleotides agree with TRBD1. J lost 3 bases, V lost 6 bases, and 5 bases had no gene match. CDR1 and CDR2 (germline): DFQATT, SNEGSKA (reference sequence). CDR3 length: 12 residues.

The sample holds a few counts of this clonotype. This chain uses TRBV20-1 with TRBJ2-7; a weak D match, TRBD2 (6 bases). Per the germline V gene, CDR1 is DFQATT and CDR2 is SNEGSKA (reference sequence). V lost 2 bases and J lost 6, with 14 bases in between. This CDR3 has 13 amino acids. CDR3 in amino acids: CSARSAGISEQYF. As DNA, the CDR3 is TGCAGTGCTAGATCAGCGGGCATCAGCGAGCAGTACTTC.